This TCR beta chain was sequenced during a study of T cells after posttransplantation cyclophosphamide. This CDR3 has 15 amino acids. Trimming at V came to 2 bases and at J to 4 bases, leaving 7 bases not matched to a gene. The germline V gene encodes CDR1 MNHEY and CDR2 SVGAGI. Produced via immunoSEQ multiplex PCR; TCRdb's table is partial and in-frame only. This table has roughly 30,000 clones, about 93% appearing once. The naive gate required viable CD3+CD4+ or CD3+CD8+ cells with CCR7+CD45RA+CD45RO-CD95-CD27+CD28+ phenotype. The receptor was isolated from a woman aged 60-75 years in good health, CMV-negative, and a related stem cell transplant donor. This chain uses TRBV6-5 with TRBJ2-5; TRBD2 agrees at 7 bases. Sequencing was performed on naive CD4+ T cells sorted from PBMCs. The CDR3 sequence: CASSYGGGPGETQYF. CDR3 coding DNA: TGTGCCAGCAGTTACGGGGGGGGACCGGGAGAGACCCAGTACTTC.